This T cell receptor (beta chain) was retrieved from a study of blood T cell repertoires in COVID-19. J lost 5 bases, V lost 6 bases, and 2 bases had no gene match. Germline CDR1 DFQATT, CDR2 SNEGSKA (reference sequence). CDR3 length: 11 amino acids. TCRdb's table, derived via immunoSEQ multiplex PCR, lists solely in-frame clones and lacks some. The table has around 250,000 clones, around 89% seen once; the top ten hold approximately 1.2%. The origin of this receptor is a woman in her thirties or forties with acute COVID-19. Sequencing was done on a sample of PBMCs or T cells enriched from blood (not recorded which). The J gene is TRBJ2-5, the V gene TRBV20-1, with 8 bases matching TRBD1. The CDR3 protein is CSARTGETQYF. DNA for the CDR3: TGCAGTGCAAGGACAGGGGAGACCCAGTACTTC.